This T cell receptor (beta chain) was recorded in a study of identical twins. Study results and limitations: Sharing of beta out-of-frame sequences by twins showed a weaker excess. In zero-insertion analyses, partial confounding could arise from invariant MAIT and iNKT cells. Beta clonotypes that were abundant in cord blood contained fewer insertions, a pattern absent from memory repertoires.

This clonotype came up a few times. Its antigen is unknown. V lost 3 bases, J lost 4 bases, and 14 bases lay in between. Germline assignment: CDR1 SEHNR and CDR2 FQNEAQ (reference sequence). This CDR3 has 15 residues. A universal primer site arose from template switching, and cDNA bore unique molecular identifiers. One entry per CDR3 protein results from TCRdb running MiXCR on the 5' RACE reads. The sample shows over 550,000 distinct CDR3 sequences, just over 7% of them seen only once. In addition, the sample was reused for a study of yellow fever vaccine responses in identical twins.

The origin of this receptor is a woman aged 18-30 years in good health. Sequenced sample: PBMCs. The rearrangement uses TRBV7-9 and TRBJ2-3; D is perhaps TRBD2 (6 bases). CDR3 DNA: TGTGCCAGCAGCTTTGAAGGACTACCGTCAGATACGCAGTATTTT. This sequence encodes CASSFEGLPSDTQYF.